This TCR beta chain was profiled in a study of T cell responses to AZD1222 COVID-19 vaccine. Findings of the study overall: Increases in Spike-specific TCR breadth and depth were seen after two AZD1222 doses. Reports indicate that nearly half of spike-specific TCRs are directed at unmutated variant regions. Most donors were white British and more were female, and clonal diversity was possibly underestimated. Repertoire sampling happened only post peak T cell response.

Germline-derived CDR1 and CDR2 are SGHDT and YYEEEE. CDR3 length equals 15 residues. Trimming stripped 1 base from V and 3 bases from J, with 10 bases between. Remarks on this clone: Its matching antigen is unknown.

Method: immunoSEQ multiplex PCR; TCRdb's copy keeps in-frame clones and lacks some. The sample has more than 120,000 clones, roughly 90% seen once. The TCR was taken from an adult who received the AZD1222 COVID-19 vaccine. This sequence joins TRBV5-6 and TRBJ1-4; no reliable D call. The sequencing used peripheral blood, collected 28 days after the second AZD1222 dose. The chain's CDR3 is CASSLYQAPNEKLFF. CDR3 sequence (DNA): TGTGCCAGCAGCTTGTACCAGGCTCCTAATGAAAAACTGTTTTTT.